This T cell receptor (beta chain) was recorded in a study of blood T cells in healthy people across ages. Sample-barcoded 5' priming and a J-beta primer mix drove a second PCR of about 6 to 12 cycles. Every single cDNA molecule received a tag from a template-switch adaptor with 12 random nucleotides. TCRdb independently ran MiXCR on the 5' RACE reads; one entry per CDR3 protein. The sample lists fewer than 900,000 distinct CDR3 sequences; about 34% were seen once. The CDR3 runs 13 residues. The germline V gene encodes CDR1 SGHAT and CDR2 FQDESV (reference sequence). V lost 1 base to trimming and J lost 8 bases, with 11 bases between them.

This TCR was sampled from a man aged 18 to 29 in good health. Sequencing used blood. This chain links TRBV11-1 with TRBJ1-2, with D uncertain. CDR3 loop: CASSLERTGGYTF. CDR3 bases: TGTGCCAGCAGCTTAGAGCGGACGGGAGGCTACACCTTC. Together with reference TRBV11-1 and TRBJ1-2, the CDR3 gives the full variable domain: EAEVAQSPRYKITEKSQAVAFWCDPISGHATLYWYRQILGQGPELLVQFQDESVVDDSQLPKDRFSAERLKGVDSTLKIQPAELGDSAMYLCASSLERTGGYTFGSGTRLTVV.